Listed below are T cell receptor beta chains from one sample, sequenced in a study of T cell responses to AZD1222 COVID-19 vaccine. Produced via immunoSEQ multiplex PCR; TCRdb's table is partial and in-frame only. The sample holds over 95,000 clones; around nine tenths are singletons and the top ten take approximately 2.8%. Sequenced material: peripheral blood, taken on day 0 of AZD1222 vaccination. Every receptor here comes from an adult in good health. Both conserved end residues are trimmed from each CDR3. Only part of the rows carry a size: once, few, many, or a class if the clone is expanded.

V: TRBV7-3; size: .; length: 13; CDR3: ASSLWAGVGDTQY
V: TRBV28; size: .; length: 14; CDR3: ASSSDMDSPGQPQH
V: TRBV6-1; size: .; length: 14; CDR3: ASSEYLQGAVYGYT
V: TRBV9; size: .; length: 10; CDR3: ASSGGAYGYT
V: TRBV10-3; size: few; length: 11; CDR3: AISTTGYTEAF
V: TRBV6-5; size: .; length: 12; CDR3: ASSNLGPGNTIY
V: TRBV19; size: .; length: 14; CDR3: ASKGSREGRDTEAF
V: TRBV2; size: .; length: 17; CDR3: ASSYPSDPGATHTDTQY
V: TRBV27; size: .; length: 12; CDR3: ASSLYATNEKLF
V: TRBV19; size: .; length: 12; CDR3: ASSPGLRWYGYT
V: TRBV13; size: .; length: 13; CDR3: ASSAIQGAAYEQY
V: TRBV5-1; size: .; length: 11; CDR3: ASSVDDGNTIY
V: TRBV7-8; size: .; length: 14; CDR3: ASSTRSPLAGAEQY
V: TRBV14; size: .; length: 14; CDR3: ASSQDWEGGTYTQY
V: TRBV2; size: .; length: 13; CDR3: ASTERARVNTEAF
V: TRBV20-1; size: .; length: 11; CDR3: SASTQGDTEAF
V: TRBV24-1; size: .; length: 13; CDR3: ATSDSGQGLYEQY
V: TRBV5-5; size: .; length: 12; CDR3: ASSLATGPAGYT
V: TRBV7-2; size: .; length: 13; CDR3: ASSTSSGSHYEQY
V: TRBV29-1; size: .; length: 12; CDR3: SVEKAAPYNEQF
V: TRBV6-2/TRBV6-3; size: few; length: 14; CDR3: ASSLAGDRGIDTQY
V: TRBV10-3; size: .; length: 14; CDR3: AISEGGPDSNQPQH
V: TRBV4-1; size: .; length: 12; CDR3: ASSQLAGNQPQH
V: TRBV7-9; size: few; length: 12; CDR3: ASSPIGGPSEQY
V: TRBV18; size: .; length: 13; CDR3: ASSPPARLNTEAF
V: TRBV28; size: .; length: 15; CDR3: ASSPIAGQGAVNGYT
V: TRBV3-1/TRBV3-2; size: .; length: 12; CDR3: ASSFFGTDYEQY
V: TRBV11-2; size: .; length: 10; CDR3: ASREQDYGYT
V: TRBV11-3; size: .; length: 12; CDR3: ASSSGQENTEAF
V: TRBV29-1; size: .; length: 14; CDR3: SVEFWSSSGANVLT
V: TRBV13; size: .; length: 15; CDR3: ASASGQGAWNTGELF
V: TRBV9; size: .; length: 14; CDR3: ASSVGGRALYNEQF
V: TRBV5-1; size: once; length: 13; CDR3: ASRETSLPYNEQF
V: TRBV3-1/TRBV3-2; size: .; length: 14; CDR3: ASSQDLDLSYNEQF
V: TRBV19; size: .; length: 13; CDR3: ASIRGQGYGNTIY
V: TRBV28; size: once; length: 13; CDR3: ASSLGQASNNEQF
V: TRBV5-8; size: .; length: 14; CDR3: ASSLAPGTSQETQY
V: TRBV6-2/TRBV6-3; size: .; length: 17; CDR3: ASSYGVGQGARLNQPQH
V: TRBV7-9; size: .; length: 13; CDR3: ASIGSSSYNSPLH
V: TRBV28; size: .; length: 17; CDR3: ASSSTLRQGALGLYEQY
V: TRBV5-1; size: once; length: 13; CDR3: ASSTGAFSGNTIY